These 28 T cell receptor beta chains share one sample of origin, sequenced in a study of cytomegalovirus exposure and HLA in healthy donors. It was with 60 Vbeta and 13 Jbeta primers that the PCR ran. The protocol was immunoSEQ multiplex PCR, while the TCRdb copy is restricted to in-frame clones and leaves out a portion. The sample lists 95,000 to 150,000 clones; 66% were seen once. Source material: PBMCs. Every receptor here comes from a man in his late teens or twenties in good health and CMV-seronegative.

The chain links TRBV4-3 to TRBJ2-5; the match to TRBD1 covers 9 bases. This CDR3 region has 15 residues. V was pared by 1 base and J by 5 bases, with 5 bases of the junction left unmatched. Looked up from germline, CDR1 is LGHNA and CDR2 is YSLEER. This CDR3 reads CASSQGTGDGETQYF. The CDR3 DNA sequence: TGCGCCAGCAGCCAAGGGACAGGGGACGGGGAGACCCAGTACTTC.

The rearrangement links TRBV27 to TRBJ1-4, with a possible D match to TRBD1 (5 bases). The germline CDR1 and CDR2 sequences are MNHEY and SMNVEV (reference sequence). The CDR3 has 17 amino acids. The V gene lost 2 bases and the J gene lost 0 bases, with 13 bases spanning the gap. CDR3 DNA sequence: TGTGCCAGCAGTTTAGGGGGGTCGGGGACAACTAATGAAAAACTGTTTTTT. It yields the protein CASSLGGSGTTNEKLFF.

The chain has TRBV9 and TRBJ2-2; D is perhaps TRBD2 (5 bases). Germline loops: CDR1 SGDLS, CDR2 YYNGEE. CDR3 length: 16 residues. Trimming took 0 bases from V and 3 from J, leaving 12 bases between them. The CDR3 sequence is CASSVDPPGDTGELFF. The CDR3 bases are TGTGCCAGCAGCGTAGATCCGCCCGGGGACACCGGGGAGCTGTTTTTT.

The V call is TRBV7-9, the J call TRBJ2-5, with a possible D match to TRBD1 (5 bases). There are 15 residues in the CDR3. The germline CDR1 and CDR2 sequences are SEHNR and FQNEAQ (reference sequence). V lost 3 bases, J lost 1 base, and 12 bases lay in between. The CDR3 is CASSFPQGPQETQYF. In DNA form, the CDR3 reads TGTGCCAGCAGCTTTCCCCAGGGTCCCCAAGAGACCCAGTACTTC.

This rearrangement joins TRBV4-1 to TRBJ2-3; 10 positions match TRBD2. The CDR3 covers 18 residues. CDR1 is MGHRA and CDR2 is YSYEKL in the germline V gene. V was pared by 0 bases and J by 4 bases, with 10 bases of the junction left unmatched. As DNA, the CDR3 is TGCGCCAGCAGCCAAGATGGGCCTAGCGGGAGAGTATCAGATACGCAGTATTTT. Residues: CASSQDGPSGRVSDTQYF.

The rearrangement links TRBV6-5 to TRBJ2-2; D not resolved. V was pared by 5 bases and J by 0 bases, with 10 bases between. Germline-derived CDR1 and CDR2 are MNHEY and SVGAGI. CDR3 length: 15 amino acids. CDR3 coding DNA: TGTGCCAGCAGTCCTCTAACCGCGAACACCGGGGAGCTGTTTTTT. Translation gives CASSPLTANTGELFF.

The chain recombines TRBV5-4 with TRBJ2-1; D perhaps matches TRBD2 (6 bases). The CDR3 has 16 amino acids. The V gene lost 4 bases and the J gene lost 2 bases, with 16 bases spanning the gap. Per the germline V gene, CDR1 is SGHNT and CDR2 is YYREEE (reference sequence). CDR3 region: CASSTRRDSPYNEQFF. The CDR3 nucleotides read TGTGCCAGCAGCACACGCCGGGACTCTCCCTACAATGAGCAGTTCTTC.

The rearrangement joins TRBV21-1 to TRBJ1-1. TRBV21-1 corresponds to a pseudogene. The CDR3 is made up of 15 amino acids. The CDR3 region is CASSISTKRDTEAFF. CDR3 nucleotide sequence: TGTGCCAGCAGCATTTCCACAAAGAGGGACACTGAAGCTTTCTTT.

V usage is TRBV29-1 and J usage is TRBJ2-3; D is perhaps TRBD1 (6 bases). With 6 bases removed from V and 0 bases from J, the gap between germline ends came to 10 bases. The germline V gene has CDR1 SQVTM and CDR2 ANQGSEA. The CDR3 runs 13 residues. This CDR3 reads CSVDSFSTDTQYF. Written as DNA, the CDR3 is TGCAGCGTGGACAGTTTTAGCACAGATACGCAGTATTTT.

V and J are TRBV6-5 and TRBJ1-2; 8 bases line up with TRBD1. With V trimmed by 4 bases and J by 9 bases, 4 bases remained unmatched. Germline values: CDR1 MNHEY, CDR2 SVGAGI. The CDR3 length is 12 residues. CDR3 coding DNA: TGTGCCAGCAGTTTGACAGGGGAAAGCTACACCTTC. Its translation: CASSLTGESYTF.

This clone was observed once. V and J are TRBV19 and TRBJ2-7; 7 nucleotides align to TRBD1. CDR1 is LNHDA, CDR2 SQIVND, per germline (reference sequence). The CDR3 totals 15 residues. After removal of 7 bases from V and 1 base from J, the junction contained 10 bases not matched to a gene. CDR3 amino acids: CASMSFETGSYEQYF. CDR3 DNA: TGTGCCAGTATGTCTTTCGAGACAGGGTCCTACGAGCAGTACTTC.

This clone appeared a few times. At one of its ends the junction is not consistent with the germline gene, which may arise from a read error. The chain links TRBV19 to TRBJ1-1; D is ambiguous. Germline lookup yields CDR1 LNHDA and CDR2 SQIVND (reference sequence). The CDR3 is 17 amino acids. CDR3 loop: CASSRRPGVSRNTEASF. In DNA form, the CDR3 reads TGTGCCAGTAGTAGGAGGCCCGGTGTTTCCAGGAACACTGAAGCTTCCTTT.

The genes are TRBV20-1 and TRBJ2-7, with D possibly being TRBD2 (5 bases). Per germline, CDR1 DFQATT and CDR2 SNEGSKA (reference sequence). The CDR3 covers 10 residues. CDR3 protein: CSPRGYEQYF. DNA of the CDR3: TGCAGCCCCCGGGGCTACGAGCAGTACTTC.

This sequence joins TRBV7-9 and TRBJ2-3; a weak D match, TRBD2 (6 bases). The V gene's germline CDR1 is SEHNR and CDR2 FQNEAQ (reference sequence). Trimming took 5 bases from V and 2 from J, leaving 17 bases between them. The length of the CDR3 is 16 residues. CDR3 protein: CASSNPPEGLTDTQYF. The CDR3 DNA is TGTGCCAGCAGCAACCCCCCGGAGGGCCTCACAGATACGCAGTATTTT.

The rearrangement links TRBV13 to TRBJ2-4; 7 positions match TRBD1. This CDR3 is built from 14 residues. From germline, CDR1 is PRHDT and CDR2 FYEKMQ (reference sequence). J gave up 3 bases and V 1 base, and 0 bases lay outside the gene matches. CDR3 nucleotides: TGTGCCAGCAGCTTAGCAGGGGGCAAAAACATTCAGTACTTC. Its protein product is CASSLAGGKNIQYF.

The chain has TRBV28 and TRBJ1-4; D ambiguous. Germline V gene data show CDR1 as MDHEN and CDR2 as SYDVKM. The CDR3 sequence is 14 residues long. The V end was cut by 6 bases, the J end by 9 bases, with 17 bases between. This CDR3 reads CASSLLSGAQKLFF. Written as DNA, the CDR3 is TGTGCCAGCAGCCTCCTGTCGGGTGCTCAAAAACTGTTTTTT.

This clone has a single count. This rearrangement joins TRBV2 to TRBJ2-7; D may be TRBD1 (6 bases). Trimming took off 10 bases at V and 4 bases at J, with 17 bases between the two ends. CDR3 length: 13 amino acids. Looked up from germline, CDR1 is SNHLY and CDR2 is FYNNEI. CDR3 DNA: TGTGCCATCTATAGGACAGAAGATTACGAGCAGTACTTC. Translated, it gives CAIYRTEDYEQYF.

The chain couples TRBV7-2 to TRBJ2-6; 9 bases are shared with TRBD2. The CDR3 is 18 amino acids. Germline V CDR1 and CDR2: SGHTA, FQGNSA. The V and J ends lost 0 bases and 4 bases, in that order; junction bases with no gene match: 7. The CDR3 region is CASSLAVAGVGGANVLTF. The CDR3 DNA is TGTGCCAGCAGCTTAGCGGTAGCGGGAGTGGGGGGGGCCAACGTCCTGACTTTC.

The V and J genes are TRBV7-9 and TRBJ1-5; D is perhaps TRBD1 (6 bases). Deletions cut 8 bases from V and 8 bases from J, with 13 bases between. Germline V lookup: CDR1 SEHNR, CDR2 FQNEAQ (reference sequence). CDR3 size: 12 residues. The CDR3 coding sequence is TGTGCCAGCGGGACCAGGGGAAAGCCCCAGCATTTT. This gives the protein CASGTRGKPQHF.

J is TRBJ2-2 and V is TRBV7-6, with 7 bases aligning to TRBD1. The junction had 6 bases not matched to a gene; V was cut back by 6 bases and J by 2 bases. CDR1 is SGHVS and CDR2 is FNYEAQ in the germline V gene. CDR3 length: 15 amino acids. Here the CDR3 DNA reads TGTGCCAGCAGTTTCCGGGACAGCAACACCGGGGAGCTGTTTTTT. Protein sequence: CASSFRDSNTGELFF.

Only a few counts were recorded for this clone. The chain uses TRBV6-5 and TRBJ1-2, with 10 bases that match TRBD1. Trimming cost V 5 bases and J 7 bases; bases outside gene matches: 10. CDR1 and CDR2 (germline): MNHEY, SVGAGI. The CDR3 sequence is 15 residues long. The DNA of the CDR3 is TGTGCCAGCAGTCGGGAGACAGGGGGCGCCTCTGGCTACACCTTC. This translates into CASSRETGGASGYTF.

The chain joins TRBV4-1 to TRBJ2-7; TRBD1 aligns across 10 bases. The germline CDR1 and CDR2 sequences are MGHRA and YSYEKL. The CDR3 loop spans 16 amino acids. V dropped 3 bases and J dropped 2; count of bases not matched to a gene: 7. The CDR3 loop reads CASSQGDRGPPYEQYF. In nucleotides, the CDR3 is TGCGCCAGCAGCCAGGGGGACAGGGGCCCACCCTACGAGCAGTACTTC.

The gene calls are TRBV9 and TRBJ2-1, with 9 bases aligning to TRBD2. The CDR3 is made up of 14 amino acids. Germline V gene lookup returns CDR1 SGDLS and CDR2 YYNGEE. V shed 7 bases and J 3 bases; nucleotides not matched to a gene: 5. CDR3: CASGAGGLYNEQFF. The CDR3 coding sequence is TGTGCCAGCGGAGCGGGGGGCCTCTACAATGAGCAGTTCTTC.

In its sample, this clone was seen a few times. V usage is TRBV28 and J usage is TRBJ2-7, with 7 positions matching TRBD1. There are 13 residues in the CDR3. With 10 bases clipped from V and 0 bases from J, the junction kept 6 bases outside the gene matches. Germline CDR1 reads MDHEN; CDR2 reads SYDVKM. DNA for the CDR3: TGTGCCACACGACAGGGTTCCTCCTACGAGCAGTACTTC. It yields the protein CATRQGSSYEQYF.

The chain's CDR3 is CASSPLPGGAGDTQYF. The CDR3 coding sequence is TGTGCCAGCAGTCCCCTCCCCGGGGGGGCCGGAGATACGCAGTATTTT. This rearrangement joins TRBV27 to TRBJ2-3; TRBD2 matches at 8 bases. Germline CDR1 MNHEY, CDR2 SMNVEV (reference sequence). The CDR3 has 16 residues. V trimming: 5 bases; J trimming: 5 bases; junction bases outside the gene matches: 12.

The chain employs TRBV9 and TRBJ2-5; a possible D gene is TRBD1 (5 bases). This CDR3 contains 16 residues. Germline CDR1 reads SGDLS; CDR2 reads YYNGEE. V lost 5 bases to trimming and J lost 4 bases, with 21 bases between them. The CDR3 DNA reads TGTGCCAGCAGTTATTTTGCGGCAGGGAAGGGAGAGACCCAGTACTTC. Protein: CASSYFAAGKGETQYF. Full variable domain (rest looked up from reference TRBV9 and TRBJ2-5): DSGVTQTPKHLITATGQRVTLRCSPRSGDLSVYWYQQSLDQGLQFLIQYYNGEERAKGNILERFSAQQFPDLHSELNLSSLELGDSALYFCASSYFAAGKGETQYFGPGTRLLVL.

The chain joins TRBV7-9 to TRBJ1-5, with 9 bases aligning to TRBD1. The J segment lost 4 bases and the V segment lost 0 bases, leaving 1 base of the junction unmatched. The CDR3 covers 15 residues. The germline CDR1 and CDR2 sequences are SEHNR and FQNEAQ (reference sequence). CDR3 sequence (DNA): TGTGCCAGCAGCTTAGCCGGGACAGGGAATCAGCCCCAGCATTTT. Its protein is CASSLAGTGNQPQHF.

V and J are TRBV7-9 and TRBJ1-2; 9 nucleotides match TRBD1. The length of the CDR3 is 14 residues. Germline V gene sequence: CDR1 SEHNR, CDR2 FQNEAQ (reference sequence). V gave up 5 bases and J gave up 6 bases; unmatched junction bases: 7. CDR3: CASSLRDRADGYTF. The CDR3 region has the DNA TGTGCCAGCAGCCTCCGGGACAGGGCGGATGGCTACACCTTC.